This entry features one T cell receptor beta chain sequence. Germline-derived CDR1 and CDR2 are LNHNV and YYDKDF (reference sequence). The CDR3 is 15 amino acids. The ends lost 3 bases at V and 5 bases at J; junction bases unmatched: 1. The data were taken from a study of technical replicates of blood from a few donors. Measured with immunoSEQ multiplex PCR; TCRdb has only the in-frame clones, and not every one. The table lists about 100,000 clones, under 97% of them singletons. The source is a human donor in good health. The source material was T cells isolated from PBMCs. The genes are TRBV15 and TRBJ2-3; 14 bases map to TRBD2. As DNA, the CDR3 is TGTGCCACCAGCAGGGGGACTAGCGGGAGAGATACGCAGTATTTT. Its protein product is CATSRGTSGRDTQYF.